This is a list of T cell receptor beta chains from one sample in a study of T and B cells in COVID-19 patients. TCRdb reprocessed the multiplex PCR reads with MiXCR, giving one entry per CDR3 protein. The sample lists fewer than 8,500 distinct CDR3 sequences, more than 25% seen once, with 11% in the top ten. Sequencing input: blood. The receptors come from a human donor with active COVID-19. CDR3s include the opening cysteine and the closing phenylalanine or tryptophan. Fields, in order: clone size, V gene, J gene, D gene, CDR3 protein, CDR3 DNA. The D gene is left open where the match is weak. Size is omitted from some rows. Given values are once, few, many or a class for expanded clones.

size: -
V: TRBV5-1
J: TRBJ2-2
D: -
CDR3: CASSSAGGVSNTGELFF
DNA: TGCGCCAGCAGCTCGGCCGGAGGCGTTTCGAACACCGGGGAGCTGTTTTTT

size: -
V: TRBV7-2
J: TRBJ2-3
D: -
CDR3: CASSFSGRGTDTQYF
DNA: TGTGCCAGCAGCTTTAGCGGTAGAGGGACAGATACGCAGTATTTT

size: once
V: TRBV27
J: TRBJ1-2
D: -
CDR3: CASSLSSQGHGYTF
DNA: TGTGCCAGCAGTTTATCTAGTCAGGGTCACGGCTACACCTTC

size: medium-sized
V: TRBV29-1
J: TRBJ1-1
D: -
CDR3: CSALGHSRMNTEAFF
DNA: TGCAGCGCCCTGGGCCACAGCCGAATGAACACTGAAGCTTTCTTT

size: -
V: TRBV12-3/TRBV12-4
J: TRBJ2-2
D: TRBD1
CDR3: CASSLYRGLSGELFF
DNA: TGTGCCAGCAGTTTGTACAGGGGGCTTTCCGGGGAGCTGTTTTTT

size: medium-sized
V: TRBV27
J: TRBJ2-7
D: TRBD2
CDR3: CASSWGGGYEQYF
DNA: TGTGCCAGCAGTTGGGGGGGTGGCTACGAGCAGTACTTC

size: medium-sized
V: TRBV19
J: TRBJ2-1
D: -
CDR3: CASSIVQQVSYNEQFF
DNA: TGTGCCAGTAGTATAGTACAACAAGTTTCCTACAATGAGCAGTTCTTC

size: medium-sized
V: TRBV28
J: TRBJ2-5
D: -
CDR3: CASSFRGGLSETQYF
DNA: TGTGCCAGCAGTTTCAGAGGGGGGTTATCCGAGACCCAGTACTTC

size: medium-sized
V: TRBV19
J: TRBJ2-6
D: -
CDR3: CATAGTHSGANVLTF
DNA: TGTGCCACCGCCGGGACACACTCTGGGGCCAACGTCCTGACTTTC

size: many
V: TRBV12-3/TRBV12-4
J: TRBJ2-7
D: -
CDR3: CASSPTSPSSYEQYF
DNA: TGTGCCAGCAGCCCTACTAGTCCTAGCTCCTACGAGCAGTACTTC

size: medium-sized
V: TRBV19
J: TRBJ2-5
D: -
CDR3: CASSIGLQETQYF
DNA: TGTGCCAGTAGTATAGGACTACAAGAGACCCAGTACTTC